The 8 T cell receptor beta chains given below trace back to one sample, sequenced in a study of OX40 agonist ivuxolimab in advanced cancers. TCRdb keeps only in-frame clones here, not all; method: immunoSEQ multiplex PCR. This sample has more than 50,000 clones, with about 90% found just once. Sequenced here: CD4+ or CD8+ T cells sorted from blood, sampled in a trial of the OX40 agonist ivuxolimab. These receptors were obtained from an adult with an advanced solid tumor such as melanoma, head and neck, liver or kidney cancer.

This chain joins TRBV9 and TRBJ1-2; maybe TRBD1 (5 bases). The CDR3 spans 15 residues. Looked up from germline, CDR1 is SGDLS and CDR2 is YYNGEE. V dropped 3 bases and J dropped 2 bases, with 14 bases sitting between them. Written as DNA, the CDR3 is TGTGCCAGCAGCGGCATCGGGACGGGAAACTATGGCTACACCTTC. It yields the protein CASSGIGTGNYGYTF.

The chain combines TRBV5-5 with TRBJ2-7; perhaps TRBD2 as D (6 bases). The CDR3 spans 16 residues. Germline V gene lookup returns CDR1 SGHKS and CDR2 YYEKEE (reference sequence). Trimming took off 4 bases at V and 4 bases at J, with 21 bases between the two ends. CDR3 sequence (DNA): TGTGCCAGCAGCCTCGAACCGGGTCCTCGGGGGTACGAGCAGTACTTC. Translating it yields CASSLEPGPRGYEQYF.

The chain combines TRBV6-5 with TRBJ2-4, with a weak D call TRBD1 (5 bases). Germline CDR1 and CDR2: MNHEY and SVGAGI. The CDR3 is 13 amino acids. V lost 2 bases and J 7 bases, leaving 9 bases between the germline ends. The CDR3 region has the DNA TGTGCCAGCAGTTACCCACCAGGGAACATTCAGTACTTC. This translates into CASSYPPGNIQYF.

This chain uses TRBV7-2 with TRBJ1-5, with D possibly matching TRBD1 (5 bases). The germline gives CDR1 SGHTA, CDR2 FQGNSA. The V end lost 4 bases, the J end lost 6 bases, and 28 bases lay between the germline ends. The length of the CDR3 is 19 residues. The CDR3 DNA sequence: TGTGCCAGCAGCTCCTCGGGGGGGGACTGGAGACAGATTTTTCAGCCCCAGCATTTT. Amino acids: CASSSSGGDWRQIFQPQHF.

The rearrangement joins TRBV29-1 to TRBJ2-2; D is possibly TRBD1 (6 bases). This CDR3 spans 15 amino acids. Looked up from germline, CDR1 is SQVTM and CDR2 is ANQGSEA. V was shortened by 2 bases and J by 6 bases, with 16 bases between the two germline ends. In DNA form, the CDR3 reads TGCAGCGTTGAAAGGAGCCAGGGGAATCCCGGGGAGCTGTTTTTT. Translating it yields CSVERSQGNPGELFF.

V usage is TRBV28 and J usage is TRBJ2-1, with 8 bases identical to TRBD2. J gave up 5 bases and V 2 bases, and 2 bases lay outside the gene matches. The CDR3 has 14 amino acids. Germline V lookup: CDR1 MDHEN, CDR2 SYDVKM. CDR3 coding DNA: TGTGCCAGCAGTTTAGCGGGGGGCCACAATGAGCAGTTCTTC. As protein: CASSLAGGHNEQFF.

The chain couples TRBV7-6 to TRBJ2-2; 10 nucleotides agree with TRBD1. The CDR3 runs 16 residues. With 5 bases clipped from V and 3 bases from J, the junction kept 6 bases outside the gene matches. CDR1 is SGHVS and CDR2 is FNYEAQ in the germline V gene. The DNA for the CDR3 is TGTGCCAGCAGCACAAAGACAGGGGGCGACACCGGGGAGCTGTTTTTT. Protein sequence: CASSTKTGGDTGELFF.

This chain uses TRBV18 with TRBJ1-1; D may be TRBD1 (5 bases). The germline V and J ends were trimmed by 4 bases and 6 bases, with 15 bases remaining between them. The germline V gene encodes CDR1 KGHSH and CDR2 LQKENI. The CDR3 extends over 14 amino acids. DNA of the CDR3: TGTGCCAGCTCACGCCCCTCTCGGGGGGCTGAAGCTTTCTTT. Translated: CASSRPSRGAEAFF.